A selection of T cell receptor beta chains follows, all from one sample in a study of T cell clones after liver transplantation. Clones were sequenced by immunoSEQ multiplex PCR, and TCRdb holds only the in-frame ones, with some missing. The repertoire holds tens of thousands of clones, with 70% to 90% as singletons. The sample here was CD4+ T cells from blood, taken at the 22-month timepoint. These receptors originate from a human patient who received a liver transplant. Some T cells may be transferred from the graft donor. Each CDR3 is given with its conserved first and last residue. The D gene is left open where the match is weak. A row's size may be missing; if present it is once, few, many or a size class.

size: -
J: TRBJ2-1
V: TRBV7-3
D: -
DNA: TGTGCCAGCAGCTTAGCTCGGAACAATGAGCAGTTCTTC
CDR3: CASSLARNNEQFF

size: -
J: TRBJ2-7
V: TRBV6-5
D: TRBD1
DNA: TGTGCCAGCAGCTTCGGACAGGCCTCCTACGAGCAGTACTTC
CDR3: CASSFGQASYEQYF

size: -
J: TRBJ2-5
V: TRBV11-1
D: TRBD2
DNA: TGTGCCAGCAGCTTAGCTATGCGGGGGGGTCGGGAGACCCAGTACTTC
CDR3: CASSLAMRGGRETQYF

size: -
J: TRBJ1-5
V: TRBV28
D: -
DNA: TGTGCCAGCAGTTTTCCGGCAGGGAATAGCAATCAGCCCCAGCATTTT
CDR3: CASSFPAGNSNQPQHF

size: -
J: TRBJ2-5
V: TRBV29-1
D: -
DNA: TGCAGCGCGTATATTGGTCGAGAGACCCAGTACTTC
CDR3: CSAYIGRETQYF

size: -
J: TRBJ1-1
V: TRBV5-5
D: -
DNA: TGTGCCAGCAGCGGGGCGGGGGGTCCTGAAGCTTTCTTT
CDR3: CASSGAGGPEAFF

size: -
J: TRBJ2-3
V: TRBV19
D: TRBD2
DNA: TGTGCCAGTAGGGGTAGTCGGGGGGAAGTCACAGATACGCAGTATTTT
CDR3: CASRGSRGEVTDTQYF

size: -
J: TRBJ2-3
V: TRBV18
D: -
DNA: TGTGCCAGCTCACCTGTAACTAGCCTCACAGATACGCAGTATTTT
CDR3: CASSPVTSLTDTQYF

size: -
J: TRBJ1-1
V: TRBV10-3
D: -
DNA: TGTGCCATCACTACCGGGACCGGACCGAACACTGAAGCTTTCTTT
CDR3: CAITTGTGPNTEAFF

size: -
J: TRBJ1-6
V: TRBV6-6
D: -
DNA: TGTGCCAGCAGCCGGGACGGAATTAATTCACCCCTCCACTTT
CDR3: CASSRDGINSPLHF

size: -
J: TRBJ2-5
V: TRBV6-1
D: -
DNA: TGTGCCAGCAGTGAGAGTAGCAGGGGTGGGGAGACCCAGTACTTC
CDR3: CASSESSRGGETQYF

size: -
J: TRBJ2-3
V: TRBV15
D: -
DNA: TGTGCCACCAGCAGAGATATTACAGGTGAAGGCACAGATACGCAGTATTTT
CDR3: CATSRDITGEGTDTQYF

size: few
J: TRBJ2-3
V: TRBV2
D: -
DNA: TGTGCCAGCAGCGAACGGCAGGGGATGACGCAGTATTTT
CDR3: CASSERQGMTQYF

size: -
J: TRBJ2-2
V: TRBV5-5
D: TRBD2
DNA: TGTGCCAGCAGCTTGAGTCTTTGGGGCGGGAGCACCGGGGAGCTGTTTTTT
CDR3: CASSLSLWGGSTGELFF

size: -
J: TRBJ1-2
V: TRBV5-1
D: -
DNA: TGCGCCAGCAGCTTAGATCCCCGGGGTTATAACTATGGCTACACCTTC
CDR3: CASSLDPRGYNYGYTF

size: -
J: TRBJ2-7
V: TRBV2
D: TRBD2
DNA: TGTGCCAGCAGGCGGGAGCTCTCCTACGAGCAGTACTTC
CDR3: CASRRELSYEQYF

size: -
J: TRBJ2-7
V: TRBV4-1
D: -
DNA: TGCGCCAGCAGCCAAGTTCGCCTTCGAGGGGGGTGGGAGCAGTACTTC
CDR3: CASSQVRLRGGWEQYF

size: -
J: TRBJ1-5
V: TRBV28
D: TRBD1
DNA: TGTGCCAGCAGCCGGACAGGGGATGACGGACAGCCCCAGCATTTT
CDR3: CASSRTGDDGQPQHF

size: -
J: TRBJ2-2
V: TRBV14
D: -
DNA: TGTGCCAGCAGCCAAGAGGGCGGCCTAACGAACACCGGGGAGCTGTTTTTT
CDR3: CASSQEGGLTNTGELFF

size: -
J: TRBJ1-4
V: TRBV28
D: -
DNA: TGTGCCAGCAGTTTTCTCCACGAAAAACTGTTTTTT
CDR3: CASSFLHEKLFF

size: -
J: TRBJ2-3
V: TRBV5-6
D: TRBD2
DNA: TGTGCCAGCAGCCATACTAGCGGAAGAAGCACAGATACGCAGTATTTT
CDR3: CASSHTSGRSTDTQYF

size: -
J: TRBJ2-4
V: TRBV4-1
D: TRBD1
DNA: TGCGCCAGCAGCCAAGCCCCGGGACAGGGCGGAGGAAACATTCAGTACTTC
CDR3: CASSQAPGQGGGNIQYF

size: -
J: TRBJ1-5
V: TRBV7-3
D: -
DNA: TGTGCCAGCAGCTTATATAGCGGAACGCCCCAGCATTTT
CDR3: CASSLYSGTPQHF

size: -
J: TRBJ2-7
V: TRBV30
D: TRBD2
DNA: TGTGCCTGGAAGGGGACTAGCGGGAGGTTAAAAACTTTCGAGCAGTACTTC
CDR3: CAWKGTSGRLKTFEQYF

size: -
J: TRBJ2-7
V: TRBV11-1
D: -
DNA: TGTGCCAGCAGCTTAGCCGGGGGATCCTACGAGCAGTACTTC
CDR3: CASSLAGGSYEQYF

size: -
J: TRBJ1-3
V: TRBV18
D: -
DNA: TGTGCCAGCTCACTTGAAACAGGGTTTGGAAACACCATATATTTT
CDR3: CASSLETGFGNTIYF

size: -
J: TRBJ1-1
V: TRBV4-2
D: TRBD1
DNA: TGTGCCAGCAGCCGGACAGGGGACATGAACACTGAAGCTTTCTTT
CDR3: CASSRTGDMNTEAFF

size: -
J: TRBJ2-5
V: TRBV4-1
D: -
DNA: TGCGCCAGCAGCCAAGAACCCCTCGTGACCCAGTACTTC
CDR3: CASSQEPLVTQYF

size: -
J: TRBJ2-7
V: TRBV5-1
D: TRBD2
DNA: TGCGCCGGCAGCTTGGATCTAGCGGGAGTTGAGCAGTACTTC
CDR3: CAGSLDLAGVEQYF

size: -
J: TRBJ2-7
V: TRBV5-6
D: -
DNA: TGTGCCAGCAGCTTGGAGGGGGGGAGCTACGAGCAGTACTTC
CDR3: CASSLEGGSYEQYF

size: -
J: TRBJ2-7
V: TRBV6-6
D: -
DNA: TGTGCCAGCAGTTCCCCGGGTTACGAGCAGTACTTC
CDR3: CASSSPGYEQYF

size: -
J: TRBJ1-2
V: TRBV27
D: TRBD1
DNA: TGTGCCAGCAGAACCCTGGGACAGGGGGCGCAGTATGGCTACACCTTC
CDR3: CASRTLGQGAQYGYTF

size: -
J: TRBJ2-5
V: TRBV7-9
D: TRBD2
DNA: TGTGCCAGCAGCTTGTTACCAGCGGGAGTTCAAGAGACCCAGTACTTC
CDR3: CASSLLPAGVQETQYF

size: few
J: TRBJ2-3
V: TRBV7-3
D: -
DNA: TGTGCCAGCAGCTCCACAAATACGCAGTATTTT
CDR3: CASSSTNTQYF

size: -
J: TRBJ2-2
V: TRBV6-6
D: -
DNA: TGTGCCAGCAGTTACGGTATTGGAAAAGGGACCGGGGAGCTGTTTTTT
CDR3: CASSYGIGKGTGELFF

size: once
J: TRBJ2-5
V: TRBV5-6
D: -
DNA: TGTGCCAGCAGCTCCCAAGAGACCCAGTACTTC
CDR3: CASSSQETQYF

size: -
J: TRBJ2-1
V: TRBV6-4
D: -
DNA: TGTGCCAGCAGTGCCGGATCCTACAATGAGCAGTTCTTC
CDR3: CASSAGSYNEQFF

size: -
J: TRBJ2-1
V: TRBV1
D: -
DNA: TGCACCAGCACCAGGCCCTCCTACAATGAGCAGTTCTTC
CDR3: CTSTRPSYNEQFF

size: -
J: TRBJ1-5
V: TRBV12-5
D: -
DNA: TGTGCTAGTGGGGGCTCAGCGGCGAGTCAGCCCCAGCATTTT
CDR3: CASGGSAASQPQHF

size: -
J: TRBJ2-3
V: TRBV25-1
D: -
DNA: TGTGCCAGCAGTGAATTTTGGGCGTCCGATACGCAGTATTTT
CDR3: CASSEFWASDTQYF

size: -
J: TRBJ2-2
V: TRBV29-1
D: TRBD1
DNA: TGCAGCGTTGAGCAGACAGGGAACGGGGAGCTGTTTTTT
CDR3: CSVEQTGNGELFF

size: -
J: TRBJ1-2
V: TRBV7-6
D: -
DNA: TGTGCCAGCAGTCCCGGACGGGATTCGGGCTACACCTTC
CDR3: CASSPGRDSGYTF

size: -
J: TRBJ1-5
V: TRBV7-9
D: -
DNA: TGTGCCAGCAGCTTAATGGGCGGAAATCAGCCCCAGCATTTT
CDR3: CASSLMGGNQPQHF

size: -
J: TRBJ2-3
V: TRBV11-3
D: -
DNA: TGTGCCAGCAGCTTAGCGGCAGGGTCAGATACGCAGTATTTT
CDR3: CASSLAAGSDTQYF

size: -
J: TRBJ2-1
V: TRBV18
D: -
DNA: TGTGCCAGCTCACCTCGACAGAACAATGAGCAGTTCTTC
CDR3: CASSPRQNNEQFF

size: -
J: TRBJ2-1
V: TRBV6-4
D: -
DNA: TGTGCCAGCAGTGACACGGACAACAATGAGCAGTTCTTC
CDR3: CASSDTDNNEQFF

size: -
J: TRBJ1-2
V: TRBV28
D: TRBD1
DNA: TGTGCCAGCAGTCCGAGTGGGGGACAGGGGGTCTATGGCTACACCTTC
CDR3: CASSPSGGQGVYGYTF

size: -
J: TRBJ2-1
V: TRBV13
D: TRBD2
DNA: TGTGCCAGCAGCTTCGGGACTAGCGGATACAATGAGCAGTTCTTC
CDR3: CASSFGTSGYNEQFF

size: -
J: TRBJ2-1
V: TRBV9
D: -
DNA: TGTGCCAGCAGCGTAGCTACGGGGGAGGCAGCGGCCTCCTACAATGAGCAGTTCTTC
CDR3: CASSVATGEAAASYNEQFF

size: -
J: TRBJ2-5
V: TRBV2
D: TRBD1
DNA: TGTGCCAGCAGTCGACAGGGCAACGGTCAAGAGACCCAGTACTTC
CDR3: CASSRQGNGQETQYF

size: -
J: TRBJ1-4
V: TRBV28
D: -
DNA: TGTGCCAGCAGTTTTGGGAGATTGAATGAAAAACTGTTTTTT
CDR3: CASSFGRLNEKLFF

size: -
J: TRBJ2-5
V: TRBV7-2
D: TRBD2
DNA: TGTGCCAGCAGCTTTAGCGGGGGGCAAGAGACCCAGTACTTC
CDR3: CASSFSGGQETQYF

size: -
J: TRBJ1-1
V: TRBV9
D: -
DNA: TGTGCCAGCAGCGTAGGGGCGGCTGAAGCTTTCTTT
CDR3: CASSVGAAEAFF

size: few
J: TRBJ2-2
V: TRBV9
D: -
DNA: TGTGCCAGCAGCGCCAGGGGAACCGGGGAGCTGTTTTTT
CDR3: CASSARGTGELFF